The 29 T cell receptor beta chains below come from one sample, sequenced in a study of T cell repertoires in cytomegalovirus infection. TCRdb re-called the reads with MiXCR, one entry per CDR3 protein. The repertoire consists of 600,000 to 800,000 distinct CDR3 sequences, with roughly a quarter occurring once and the leading ten covering less than 10%. Source material: CD8+ T cells from PBMCs. All receptors derive from a human donor in good health (CMV status not recorded). Some clones in this sample may be carry-over from other donors' samples.

The chain uses TRBV5-1 and TRBJ1-1; possible D gene TRBD1, 5 bases. The ends were cut back, 1 base at V and 5 bases at J, with 12 bases in the middle. CDR1 is SGHRS and CDR2 is YFSETQ in the germline V gene. CDR3 length: 14 amino acids. The CDR3 sequence: CASSLTPRGTEAFF. In nucleotides, the CDR3 is TGCGCCAGCAGCTTGACTCCTCGGGGGACTGAAGCTTTCTTT.

V gene TRBV10-3 combines with J gene TRBJ2-3; D gene uncertain. The CDR3 is 12 amino acids. Looked up from germline, CDR1 is ENHRY and CDR2 is SYGVKD. Trimming left V 3 bases short and J 6 bases short, with 7 bases between. CDR3 sequence (DNA): TGTGCCATCAGTGACTCGCGGGATACGCAGTATTTT. This encodes CAISDSRDTQYF.

This clonotype was counted a few times. V usage is TRBV29-1 and J usage is TRBJ2-7, with a possible D match to TRBD1 (6 bases). In germline, CDR1 is SQVTM, CDR2 ANQGSEA. There are 12 residues in the CDR3. V lost 3 bases, J lost 4 bases, and 10 bases lay in between. Written as DNA, the CDR3 is TGCAGCGTTGAGGACAGCTTTTACGAGCAGTACGTC. Residues: CSVEDSFYEQYV.

The J gene is TRBJ1-5, the V gene TRBV12-3 or TRBV12-4; 7 bases are shared with TRBD1. The V gene end was trimmed by 4 bases and the J gene end by 2 bases; junction bases not matched to a gene: 8. The CDR3 has 16 residues. CDR3 protein: CASSSSRQGGNQPQHF. The CDR3 coding sequence is TGTGCCAGCAGTTCGAGTAGACAGGGAGGCAATCAGCCCCAGCATTTT.

The rearrangement joins TRBV6-4 to TRBJ2-1; D gene ambiguous. Trimming took off 0 bases at V and 8 bases at J, with 5 bases between the two ends. Germline V gene data show CDR1 as MRHNA and CDR2 as SNTAGT. This CDR3 region has 12 residues. The CDR3 sequence: CASSDSRYEQFF. As DNA, the CDR3 is TGTGCCAGCAGTGACTCGAGGTATGAGCAGTTCTTC.

The CDR3 here is CSVESGRGYEQYF. CDR3 bases: TGCAGCGTTGAGTCCGGCAGGGGGTACGAGCAGTACTTC. The chain links TRBV29-1 to TRBJ2-7; TRBD1 matches at 7 bases. Germline assignment: CDR1 SQVTM and CDR2 ANQGSEA. This CDR3 region has 13 residues. V lost 3 bases, J lost 4 bases, and 6 bases stayed unmatched.

This clonotype was found many times. This chain uses TRBV7-6 with TRBJ2-1; either TRBD1 or TRBD2 may fit D (5 bases each). The germline V and J ends were trimmed by 4 bases and 3 bases, with 16 bases remaining between them. Germline CDR1 and CDR2: SGHVS and FNYEAQ. The CDR3 runs to 16 residues. Here the CDR3 DNA reads TGTGCCAGCAGCTCGGACGGGACGCGGTACTACAATGAGCAGTTCTTC. This translates into CASSSDGTRYYNEQFF.

The sample holds many counts of this clonotype. The V gene is TRBV25-1, the J gene TRBJ2-2; D is ambiguous. From germline, CDR1 is MGHDK and CDR2 SYGVNS. This CDR3 has 16 amino acids. V was clipped by 4 bases and J by 1 base, with 13 bases between them. CDR3 loop: CASSVRGPRNTGELFF. CDR3 coding DNA: TGTGCCAGCAGTGTCCGCGGTCCACGGAACACCGGGGAGCTGTTTTTT.

This clonotype was picked up many times. CDR3: CASSLDRGNTGELFF. Written as DNA, the CDR3 is TGTGCCAGCAGCTTAGATCGGGGGAACACCGGGGAGCTGTTTTTT. The chain carries TRBV7-9 and TRBJ2-2, with D possibly TRBD2 on 5 matching bases. Germline CDR1 is SEHNR and CDR2 is FQNEAQ (reference sequence). Deletions cut 1 base from V and 1 base from J, with 7 bases between. The CDR3 length is 15 residues. The entire variable domain, with the rest obtained from reference TRBV7-9 and TRBJ2-2, is as follows: DTGVSQNPRHKITKRGQNVTFRCDPISEHNRLYWYRQTLGQGPEFLTYFQNEAQLEKSRLLSDRFSAERPKGSFSTLEIQRTEQGDSAMYLCASSLDRGNTGELFFGEGSRLTVL.

Ten or more counts support this clonotype. The gene calls are TRBV7-6 and TRBJ2-1, with 8 bases that match TRBD1. Germline CDR1 SGHVS, CDR2 FNYEAQ. The CDR3 has 14 amino acids. With V trimmed by 5 bases and J by 7 bases, 7 bases remained unmatched. CDR3 in DNA: TGTGCCAGCAGCCAGGACAGGGTCAGGAATGAGCAGTTCTTC. It codes for CASSQDRVRNEQFF. Supplemented by reference TRBV7-6 and TRBJ2-1, the full variable domain reads GAGVSQSPRYKVTKRGQDVALRCDPISGHVSLYWYRQALGQGPEFLTYFNYEAQQDKSGLPNDRFSAERPEGSISTLTIQRTEQRDSAMYRCASSQDRVRNEQFFGPGTRLTVL.

This clonotype showed up just a few times. The rearrangement links TRBV28 to TRBJ1-3, with D uncertain. This CDR3 has 15 amino acids. Germline CDR1 reads MDHEN; CDR2 reads SYDVKM. V lost 2 bases, J lost 0 bases, and 8 bases lay in between. The CDR3 sequence: CASSLGLPSGNTIYF. The CDR3 nucleotides are TGTGCCAGCAGTTTAGGGCTGCCCTCTGGAAACACCATATATTTT. The variable domain in full, with the rest retrieved from reference TRBV28 and TRBJ1-3, is DVKVTQSSRYLVKRTGEKVFLECVQDMDHENMFWYRQDPGLGLRLIYFSYDVKMKEKGDIPEGYSVSREKKERFSLILESASTNQTSMYLCASSLGLPSGNTIYFGEGSWLTVV.

This clonotype was seen more than once but under ten times. J is TRBJ1-5 and V is TRBV19; D call uncertain. V dropped 1 base and J dropped 6 bases, with 10 bases sitting between them. The V gene's germline CDR1 is LNHDA and CDR2 SQIVND (reference sequence). This CDR3 region has 14 residues. The CDR3 DNA follows: TGTGCCAGTAGTATAGGGGGTGTCGGTCAGCCCCAGCATTTT. Translating it yields CASSIGGVGQPQHF.

The chain has TRBV6-4 and TRBJ1-5; 7 bases align to TRBD1. After removal of 7 bases from V and 1 base from J, the junction contained 4 bases not matched to a gene. The CDR3 length is 14 residues. Germline-derived CDR1 and CDR2 are MRHNA and SNTAGT. The CDR3 reads CASKGGASNQPQHF. The CDR3 DNA is TGTGCCAGCAAAGGGGGCGCGAGCAATCAGCCCCAGCATTTT.

The V and J genes are TRBV6-5 and TRBJ2-2; D call uncertain. The V end was cut by 2 bases, the J end by 6 bases, with 10 bases between. Germline V gives CDR1 MNHEY, CDR2 SVGAGI. CDR3 length equals 14 residues. CDR3 protein: CASSYVGLSGELFF. The CDR3 region has the DNA TGTGCCAGCAGTTACGTGGGTTTGTCCGGGGAGCTGTTTTTT.

This chain uses TRBV6-5 with TRBJ2-7; the match to TRBD1 covers 8 bases. The germline V gene encodes CDR1 MNHEY and CDR2 SVGAGI. The ends lost 0 bases at V and 7 bases at J; junction bases unmatched: 11. This CDR3 contains 16 residues. This CDR3 is CASSYSMARGLWEQYF. In DNA form, the CDR3 reads TGTGCCAGCAGTTACTCGATGGCCAGGGGGCTATGGGAGCAGTACTTC.

Points on this clonotype: A much larger clone differs from this one at a single base, so this may be a read error. V is TRBV12-3 or TRBV12-4 and J is TRBJ2-1; D is perhaps TRBD2 (5 bases). The CDR3 contains 16 residues. CDR3 coding DNA: TGTGCCGGCAGTCATGGCGCCCCGGGGTTACACAATGAGCAGTTCTTC. The encoded protein is CAGSHGAPGLHNEQFF.

This sequence joins TRBV5-5 and TRBJ1-5; D may be TRBD1 (5 bases). The CDR3 loop spans 15 amino acids. V was clipped by 6 bases and J by 5 bases, with 18 bases between them. CDR1 and CDR2 from the germline V gene are SGHKS and YYEKEE (reference sequence). The CDR3 is CASTKTGDGYQPQHF. The CDR3 nucleotides are TGTGCCAGCACCAAGACCGGGGACGGATATCAGCCCCAGCATTTT.

In its sample, this clonotype was seen a few times. This chain uses TRBV6-6 with TRBJ1-4; TRBD1 might be the D (6 bases). CDR1 is MNHNY and CDR2 is SVGAGI in the germline V gene (reference sequence). Trimming shortened V by 7 bases and J by 0 bases, and 18 bases separated the two germline ends. The CDR3 extends over 17 amino acids. CDR3 sequence: CASTYGGLPATNEKLFF. As DNA, the CDR3 is TGTGCCAGCACCTACGGGGGGCTCCCGGCAACTAATGAAAAACTGTTTTTT.

The rearrangement uses TRBV14 and TRBJ2-5, with D unresolved. Germline CDR1 reads SGHDN; CDR2 reads FVKESK. The CDR3 runs to 14 residues. V shed 4 bases and J shed 3 bases, with 12 bases lying between them. The CDR3 here is CASSLGPLEETQYF. For the CDR3, the DNA is TGTGCCAGCAGCCTGGGCCCCCTCGAAGAGACCCAGTACTTC.

This chain joins TRBV7-4 and TRBJ1-5; 7 positions agree with TRBD1. CDR3 size: 14 residues. Trimming at V came to 2 bases and at J to 5 bases, leaving 3 bases not matched to a gene. CDR1 and CDR2 from the germline V gene are SGHVT and SQSDAQ. CDR3 sequence: CASSLSTGDQPQHF. In DNA form, the CDR3 reads TGTGCCAGCAGCTTATCCACAGGGGATCAGCCCCAGCATTTT.

This clonotype was observed at least ten times. V usage is TRBV7-2 and J usage is TRBJ2-7; maybe TRBD2 (7 bases). Germline V CDR1 and CDR2: SGHTA, FQGNSA. The CDR3 extends over 14 amino acids. Trimming left V 10 bases short and J 0 bases short, with 16 bases between. The CDR3 DNA sequence: TGTGCCATCGCGGGGGTAGGGGGCTCCTACGAGCAGTACGTC. This gives the protein CAIAGVGGSYEQYV.

The table lists this clonotype with a few counts. The rearrangement links TRBV12-3 or TRBV12-4 to TRBJ2-3; 11 bases are a match to TRBD2. CDR3 length equals 15 residues. Germline trimming cut 5 bases from V and 3 bases from J; bases unmatched to any gene: 4. CDR3 nucleotide sequence: TGTGCCAGCAGTCAGACTAGCGGGGTTACAGATACGCAGTATTTT. Protein product: CASSQTSGVTDTQYF.

This clonotype was counted many times. The chain recombines TRBV7-6 with TRBJ2-7, with TRBD2 matching 10 bases. The germline gives CDR1 SGHVS, CDR2 FNYEAQ. After removal of 5 bases from V and 4 bases from J, the junction contained 8 bases not matched to a gene. This CDR3 is 15 amino acids long. The CDR3 spells CASSPGASGGYEQYV. The CDR3, as DNA: TGTGCCAGCAGCCCCGGGGCTAGCGGGGGTTACGAGCAGTACGTC.

This clonotype showed up many times. This chain links TRBV10-3 with TRBJ2-1; D ambiguous. Germline V lookup: CDR1 ENHRY, CDR2 SYGVKD. The CDR3 spans 15 residues. V was pared by 0 bases and J by 4 bases, with 10 bases between. The CDR3 region is CAISESISGYNEQFF. CDR3 nucleotides: TGTGCCATCAGTGAGTCGATATCCGGTTACAATGAGCAGTTCTTC.

This clonotype was recorded a few times. The chain is built from TRBV28 and TRBJ2-7, with D perhaps matching TRBD1 or TRBD2 (5 bases each). This CDR3 contains 15 residues. Germline CDR1 is MDHEN and CDR2 is SYDVKM. V was trimmed by 5 bases and J by 0 bases, leaving 14 bases between them. Written as DNA, the CDR3 is TGTGCCAGCAGTCCAGGGACGGACCTCTCCTACGAGCAGTACGTC. As protein: CASSPGTDLSYEQYV.

This clonotype has only a few counts. V is TRBV20-1 and J is TRBJ2-1; the D is unclear. This CDR3 has 14 residues. The germline gives CDR1 DFQATT, CDR2 SNEGSKA (reference sequence). Trimming shortened V by 4 bases and J by 4 bases, and 14 bases separated the two germline ends. The CDR3 DNA reads TGCAGTGCTAAAGATGAGTCGGCTTACAATGAGCAGTTCTTC. Its protein is CSAKDESAYNEQFF.

Concerning this clonotype itself: A much larger clone sits a single nucleotide away, making a read error possible. The chain has TRBV5-6 and TRBJ2-3; 11 positions match TRBD2. The CDR3 runs to 17 residues. The germline V gene has CDR1 SGHDT and CDR2 YYEEEE. CDR3 loop: CVSSLIRRLAGPDTQYF. CDR3 nucleotides: TGTGTCAGCAGCTTGATTCGGCGACTAGCGGGGCCAGATACGCAGTATTTT.

This clonotype showed up just a few times. This rearrangement joins TRBV24-1 to TRBJ2-2, with D uncertain. The germline CDR1 and CDR2 sequences are KGHDR and SFDVKD. The length of the CDR3 is 12 residues. The ends were cut back, 6 bases at V and 5 bases at J, with 6 bases in the middle. CDR3 protein: CATSLGTGELFF. CDR3 coding DNA: TGTGCCACCAGTCTGGGGACCGGGGAGCTGTTTTTT.

In this sample, this clonotype turned up many times. The V gene is TRBV7-9, the J gene TRBJ1-1; TRBD1 matches at 7 bases. Looked up from germline, CDR1 is SEHNR and CDR2 is FQNEAQ (reference sequence). The CDR3 covers 15 residues. After removal of 6 bases from V and 3 bases from J, the junction contained 10 bases not matched to a gene. This CDR3 reads CASRFAQGGDTEAFF. As DNA, the CDR3 is TGTGCCAGCAGATTTGCCCAGGGGGGGGACACTGAAGCTTTCTTT.